A single TCR beta chain is shown here with its context. Using immunoSEQ multiplex PCR, the repertoire was profiled, and TCRdb retains in-frame clones only, with some absent. The sample consists of approximately 79,000 clones, just over 90% of them appearing once. Trimming removed 2 bases from V and 6 bases from J; junction bases left unmatched: 9. The CDR3 is made up of 15 amino acids. Germline CDR1 is MDHEN and CDR2 is SYDVKM. The data are from a study of T cell changes during pregnancy in multiple sclerosis. This chain links TRBV28 with TRBJ2-7; 8 bases map to TRBD1. The TCR originated in a female donor with multiple sclerosis, enrolled in a pregnancy study. The input for sequencing was CD4+ T cells from peripheral blood mononuclear cells, taken before pregnancy. CDR3 nucleotides: TGTGCCAGCAGTTTAGTAGGCGGGACAGGATCCGAGCAGTACTTC. Protein product: CASSLVGGTGSEQYF.